The 24 T cell receptor beta chains listed next were all sequenced from one sample in a study of blood T cell repertoires in COVID-19. Assay used: immunoSEQ multiplex PCR; TCRdb lists only in-frame clones, some missing. Of roughly 220,000 clones detected, 84% appear once; the ten largest clones hold 2% to 2.5%. The specimen sequenced was peripheral blood. Receptors originate from a woman aged 60 to 75 with acute or convalescent COVID-19.

This clone was detected a few times. The V call is TRBV9, the J call TRBJ2-1; the D gene is possibly TRBD2 (5 bases). Trimming removed 3 bases from V and 3 bases from J, with 13 bases in between. Germline values: CDR1 SGDLS, CDR2 YYNGEE. The CDR3 spans 15 residues. CDR3 coding DNA: TGTGCCAGCAGCGGCCAGCGGTGGGGCTACAATGAGCAGTTCTTC. Translated: CASSGQRWGYNEQFF.

This clone has just a few counts. The CDR3 DNA is TGCGCCAGCAGCCAAGGGGGACAGTCCTACAATGAGCAGTTCTTC. Translated, it gives CASSQGGQSYNEQFF. The rearrangement joins TRBV4-1 to TRBJ2-1, with 7 bases fitting TRBD1. Trimming took 1 base from V and 1 from J; bases not matched to a gene: 1. This CDR3 comprises 15 residues. CDR1 and CDR2 (germline): MGHRA, YSYEKL.

Here the CDR3 reads CASSANGISYGYTF. As DNA, the CDR3 is TGTGCCAGCAGCGCCAACGGGATCTCCTATGGCTACACCTTC. The chain links TRBV9 to TRBJ1-2, with unresolved D. Trimming shortened V by 3 bases and J by 4 bases, and 13 bases separated the two germline ends. Germline V gene data show CDR1 as SGDLS and CDR2 as YYNGEE. This CDR3 has 14 amino acids.

V usage is TRBV12-2 and J usage is TRBJ1-4; the D call in the table, TRBD1, was not verified against the DNA. TRBV12-2 is designated a pseudogene. The CDR3 has 12 residues. The CDR3 is CATQGDHEKLFF. CDR3 sequence (DNA): TGTGCAACCCAGGGGGATCATGAAAAACTGTTTTTT.

The chain employs TRBV6-2 or TRBV6-3 and TRBJ2-2; D is ambiguous. The germline CDR1 and CDR2 sequences are MNHEY and SVGEGT. V lost 4 bases, J lost 7 bases, and 13 bases lay in between. The CDR3 totals 14 residues. CDR3 in amino acids: CASSSMALVGELFF. Written as DNA, the CDR3 is TGTGCCAGCAGTTCGATGGCCCTGGTCGGGGAGCTGTTTTTT.

The gene calls are TRBV5-4 and TRBJ2-1; TRBD2 matches at 7 bases. V shed 3 bases and J 2 bases; nucleotides not matched to a gene: 2. The CDR3 is 14 amino acids. The germline CDR1 and CDR2 sequences are SGHNT and YYREEE (reference sequence). The CDR3 DNA is TGTGCCAGCAGCTCAGCGGGGCCCTACAATGAGCAGTTCTTC. Amino acids: CASSSAGPYNEQFF.

This rearrangement joins TRBV25-1 to TRBJ1-2, with 9 bases identical to TRBD1. Germline V lookup: CDR1 MGHDK, CDR2 SYGVNS. The length of the CDR3 is 12 residues. J lost 5 bases, V lost 6 bases, and 1 base had no gene match. CDR3 in amino acids: CASRDRGYGYTF. CDR3 bases: TGTGCCAGCAGAGACAGGGGGTATGGCTACACCTTC.

CDR3 nucleotides: TGCAGTGCTAGTCACAGGATATCACCCTACAATGAGCAGTTCTTC. Protein: CSASHRISPYNEQFF. The V call is TRBV20-1, the J call TRBJ2-1, with D maybe TRBD1 (5 bases). The CDR3 extends over 15 amino acids. V gave up 3 bases and J gave up 2 bases, with 14 bases separating them. Germline V gene data show CDR1 as DFQATT and CDR2 as SNEGSKA (reference sequence).

The CDR3 spells CASTQGLRNEQYF. CDR3 coding DNA: TGTGCCAGCACACAGGGTCTGCGAAACGAGCAGTACTTC. This chain connects TRBV2 to TRBJ2-7; possibly TRBD1 for D (6 bases). V was pared by 7 bases and J by 5 bases, with 15 bases between. There are 13 residues in the CDR3. Germline V gene sequence: CDR1 SNHLY, CDR2 FYNNEI. The whole variable domain, remainder taken from reference TRBV2 and TRBJ2-7, is EPEVTQTPSHQVTQMGQEVILRCVPISNHLYFYWYRQILGQKVEFLVSFYNNEISEKSEIFDDQFSVERPDGSNFTLKIRSTKLEDSAMYFCASTQGLRNEQYFGPGTRLTVT.

J is TRBJ2-3 and V is TRBV29-1; 12 nucleotides align to TRBD2. Per germline, CDR1 SQVTM and CDR2 ANQGSEA. The CDR3 is made up of 16 amino acids. Losses at the gene ends were 6 bases for V and 4 bases for J; bases not matched to a gene: 11. CDR3 loop: CSVDSGLAGRSDTQYF. Here the CDR3 DNA reads TGCAGCGTCGATAGTGGACTAGCGGGGAGGTCAGATACGCAGTATTTT.

The genes are TRBV28 and TRBJ1-5; D is unresolved. The V end lost 7 bases, the J end lost 7 bases, and 17 bases lay between the germline ends. Looked up from germline, CDR1 is MDHEN and CDR2 is SYDVKM. CDR3 length: 14 residues. The DNA of the CDR3 is TGTGCCAGCACCTTACCCGGGGTCCGACAGCCCCAGCATTTT. This sequence encodes CASTLPGVRQPQHF.

The chain couples TRBV6-2 or TRBV6-3 to TRBJ1-6; maybe TRBD1 (5 bases). The CDR3 has 15 amino acids. The V end lost 2 bases, the J end lost 3 bases, and 8 bases lay between the germline ends. Germline CDR1 MNHEY, CDR2 SVGEGT. CDR3 loop: CASSYQGIYNSPLHF. CDR3 DNA: TGTGCCAGCAGTTACCAGGGCATCTATAATTCACCCCTCCACTTT.

This chain uses TRBV9 with TRBJ2-2, with TRBD1 identical over 7 bases. CDR1 and CDR2 from the germline V gene are SGDLS and YYNGEE. The CDR3 length is 16 residues. V was clipped by 2 bases and J by 1 base; unmatched bases: 5. CDR3 amino acids: CASSVGQAMNTGELFF. As DNA, the CDR3 is TGTGCCAGCAGCGTTGGACAGGCGATGAACACCGGGGAGCTGTTTTTT.

The J gene is TRBJ1-6, the V gene TRBV30; D is unresolved. The ends were cut back, 3 bases at V and 4 bases at J, with 7 bases in the middle. Germline assignment: CDR1 GTSNPN and CDR2 SVGIG (reference sequence). The CDR3 runs 13 residues. CDR3 protein: CAWRSGYNSPLHF. In DNA form, the CDR3 reads TGTGCCTGGAGGTCAGGTTATAATTCACCCCTCCACTTT.

This sequence joins TRBV11-2 and TRBJ1-3, with a weak D call TRBD1 (5 bases). The V end was cut by 5 bases, the J end by 0 bases, with 11 bases between. CDR3 length: 15 residues. Germline lookup yields CDR1 SGHAT and CDR2 FQNNGV. CDR3 nucleotide sequence: TGTGCCAGCAGCCGCACAGGAAGCTCTGGAAACACCATATATTTT. Amino acids: CASSRTGSSGNTIYF.

V gene TRBV28 combines with J gene TRBJ1-5, with D hard to call. The CDR3 spans 14 residues. CDR1 MDHEN and CDR2 SYDVKM come from the germline V gene. Trimming removed 7 bases at V and 9 bases at J, with 19 bases between. The CDR3, as DNA: TGTGCCAGCACCGCGGGCCTTACGGGTTTGCCCCAGCATTTT. Residues: CASTAGLTGLPQHF.

This chain joins TRBV14 and TRBJ2-7, with 10 bases that match TRBD2. The CDR3 is 14 residues long. V lost 4 bases to trimming and J lost 2 bases; unmatched junction nucleotides: 2. Germline V CDR1 and CDR2: SGHDN, FVKESK. Here the CDR3 reads CASSPAGGPYEQYF. The CDR3, as DNA: TGTGCCAGCAGCCCAGCGGGGGGGCCCTACGAGCAGTACTTC.

The J gene is TRBJ1-2, the V gene TRBV6-5, with 11 nucleotides matching TRBD1. Germline V gene data show CDR1 as MNHEY and CDR2 as SVGAGI. V lost 2 bases and J lost 4; bases outside the gene matches: 3. The CDR3 runs to 15 residues. CDR3 in DNA: TGTGCCAGCAGTTACCGGGACAGGGGGACCTATGGCTACACCTTC. This translates into CASSYRDRGTYGYTF.

V and J are TRBV28 and TRBJ1-3, with D hard to call. Germline CDR1 is MDHEN and CDR2 is SYDVKM. V lost 3 bases to trimming and J lost 0 bases, with 9 bases between them. The CDR3 has 15 residues. The CDR3 DNA reads TGTGCCAGCAGTTTTGACAACCGCTCTGGAAACACCATATATTTT. This encodes CASSFDNRSGNTIYF.

The chain uses TRBV25-1 and TRBJ1-6; a weak D match, TRBD1 (6 bases). Trimming pared 6 bases from V and 10 bases from J, leaving 19 bases between. The CDR3 extends over 15 amino acids. In germline, CDR1 is MGHDK, CDR2 SYGVNS. Here the CDR3 DNA reads TGTGCCAGCAGGGGGGCAGGACGAGTTGGATCACCCCTCCACTTT. Its protein product is CASRGAGRVGSPLHF.

The chain joins TRBV4-2 to TRBJ2-1, with TRBD2 identical over 8 bases. CDR1 and CDR2 (germline): LGHNA, YNFKEQ. With 1 base clipped from V and 10 bases from J, the junction kept 6 bases outside the gene matches. The CDR3 sequence is 14 residues long. CDR3 residues: CASSQAVAGWEQFF. The CDR3, as DNA: TGTGCCAGCAGCCAAGCTGTAGCGGGGTGGGAGCAGTTCTTC.

The rearrangement joins TRBV7-2 to TRBJ1-2; 8 bases align to TRBD1. J lost 0 bases, V lost 5 bases, and 5 bases had no gene match. The CDR3 contains 15 residues. Germline CDR1 reads SGHTA; CDR2 reads FQGNSA. The CDR3 nucleotides read TGTGCCAGCAGCGTTCGACAGGGGTCTAACTATGGCTACACCTTC. Amino acid sequence: CASSVRQGSNYGYTF.

This chain links TRBV11-2 with TRBJ1-3; D call uncertain. Trimming shortened V by 3 bases and J by 0 bases, and 6 bases separated the two germline ends. The CDR3 totals 14 residues. Germline assignment: CDR1 SGHAT and CDR2 FQNNGV. CDR3 amino acids: CASSFGVSGNTIYF. The CDR3 nucleotides read TGTGCCAGCAGCTTCGGAGTCTCTGGAAACACCATATATTTT.

The chain employs TRBV4-1 and TRBJ2-7, with TRBD1 identical over 7 bases. V trimming: 1 base; J trimming: 4 bases; junction bases outside the gene matches: 4. The CDR3 has 14 residues. Germline V gives CDR1 MGHRA, CDR2 YSYEKL. The DNA of the CDR3 is TGCGCCAGCAGCCAAGGGGACAGCCCTTACGAGCAGTACTTC. This sequence encodes CASSQGDSPYEQYF.